The 9 T cell receptor beta chains presented below share a single source sample, sequenced in a study of long-term antiretroviral therapy in people with HIV. Survey-level immunoSEQ v3.0 assays were run. Here immunoSEQ multiplex PCR was the method, and the copy in TCRdb shows in-frame clones only, minus some. The sample records some 30,000 clones, almost 95% being singletons. This sample comprised unsorted PBMCs, obtained approximately 7.4 years after starting antiretroviral therapy. Receptors were obtained from a man in his fifties with HIV.

This rearrangement joins TRBV7-2 to TRBJ1-2, with a weak D call TRBD1 (5 bases). This CDR3 contains 15 residues. V was shortened by 4 bases and J by 8 bases, with 20 bases between the two germline ends. Germline V lookup: CDR1 SGHTA, CDR2 FQGNSA. Here the CDR3 reads CASSSPGRPSQGYTF. The CDR3 DNA reads TGTGCCAGCAGCTCCCCGGGACGCCCAAGCCAAGGCTACACCTTC. The variable domain in full, completed from reference TRBV7-2 and TRBJ1-2, reads GAGVSQSPSNKVTEKGKDVELRCDPISGHTALYWYRQSLGQGLEFLIYFQGNSAPDKSGLPSDRFSAERTGGSVSTLTIQRTQQEDSAVYLCASSSPGRPSQGYTFGSGTRLTVV.

The chain has TRBV9 and TRBJ2-1; unclear D gene. V was clipped by 0 bases and J by 5 bases, with 9 bases between them. Per germline, CDR1 SGDLS and CDR2 YYNGEE. The CDR3 has 14 residues. The chain's CDR3 is CASSVAPGDNEQFF. The CDR3 nucleotides read TGTGCCAGCAGCGTAGCTCCAGGCGACAATGAGCAGTTCTTC.

The chain recombines TRBV7-2 with TRBJ1-5, with 8 bases identical to TRBD1. Germline V lookup: CDR1 SGHTA, CDR2 FQGNSA. The junction had 12 bases not matched to a gene; V was cut back by 5 bases and J by 6 bases. This CDR3 has 16 amino acids. The CDR3 sequence: CASSPTGQGGGQPQHF. As DNA, the CDR3 is TGTGCCAGCAGCCCAACCGGACAGGGAGGGGGTCAGCCCCAGCATTTT.

CDR3: CASSLGQGFLVNEQFF. The CDR3 region has the DNA TGTGCCAGCAGCCTCGGGCAGGGGTTTCTTGTCAATGAGCAGTTCTTC. The V and J genes are TRBV5-8 and TRBJ2-1; a weak D match, TRBD1 (6 bases). V was trimmed by 4 bases and J by 6 bases, leaving 20 bases between them. This CDR3 contains 16 residues. CDR1 is SGHTS and CDR2 is YDEGEE in the germline V gene. Together with reference TRBV5-8 and TRBJ2-1, the CDR3 gives the full variable domain: EAGVTQSPTHLIKTRGQQATLRCSPISGHTSVYWYQQALGLGLQFLLWYDEGEERNRGNFPPRFSGRQFPNYSSELNVNALELEDSALYLCASSLGQGFLVNEQFFGPGTRLTVL.

V usage is TRBV27 and J usage is TRBJ1-5, with TRBD1 as a possible D gene (5 bases). Germline CDR1 reads MNHEY; CDR2 reads SMNVEV (reference sequence). This CDR3 is 15 amino acids long. Trimming pared 5 bases from V and 2 bases from J, leaving 13 bases between. This CDR3 reads CASSPGRGGNQPQHF. The DNA of the CDR3 is TGTGCCAGCAGTCCCGGAAGGGGCGGCAATCAGCCCCAGCATTTT.

The chain has TRBV5-8 and TRBJ2-2; 9 bases are a match to TRBD1. CDR3 length: 16 amino acids. The V and J ends lost 3 bases and 5 bases, in that order; junction bases with no gene match: 8. Germline V gene data show CDR1 as SGHTS and CDR2 as YDEGEE. Written as DNA, the CDR3 is TGTGCCAGCAGCTCTCCGGGACAGGGATTTACCGGGGAGCTGTTTTTT. Amino acids: CASSSPGQGFTGELFF.

The chain is built from TRBV27 and TRBJ1-2; TRBD1 matches 7 bases. CDR3 length: 16 residues. The germline CDR1 and CDR2 sequences are MNHEY and SMNVEV (reference sequence). V was pared by 4 bases and J by 8 bases, with 16 bases of the junction left unmatched. CDR3 loop: CASSSFPIDREEGYTF. The CDR3 DNA sequence: TGTGCCAGCAGTTCGTTTCCTATCGACAGGGAGGAAGGCTACACCTTC.

The chain employs TRBV4-1 and TRBJ1-3, with 7 positions matching TRBD1. This CDR3 is 18 amino acids long. The trim removed 0 bases at V and 2 bases at J, leaving 10 bases unmatched. Germline CDR1 and CDR2: MGHRA and YSYEKL. CDR3 DNA sequence: TGCGCCAGCAGCCAAGATCGCCGACAGGGAGTAACTGGAAACACCATATATTTT. It yields the protein CASSQDRRQGVTGNTIYF.

V usage is TRBV14 and J usage is TRBJ2-6; D remains unclear. Germline loops: CDR1 SGHDN, CDR2 FVKESK. The CDR3 runs to 14 residues. Between the trimmed V and J ends, which lost 3 bases and 0 bases, there was a span of 3 bases. The CDR3 nucleotides are TGTGCCAGCAGCCAGAGCTCTGGGGCCAACGTCCTGACTTTC. Its translation: CASSQSSGANVLTF. Complete variable domain (other parts from reference TRBV14 and TRBJ2-6): EAGVTQFPSHSVIEKGQTVTLRCDPISGHDNLYWYRRVMGKEIKFLLHFVKESKQDESGMPNNRFLAERTGGTYSTLKVQPAELEDSGVYFCASSQSSGANVLTFGAGSRLTVL.